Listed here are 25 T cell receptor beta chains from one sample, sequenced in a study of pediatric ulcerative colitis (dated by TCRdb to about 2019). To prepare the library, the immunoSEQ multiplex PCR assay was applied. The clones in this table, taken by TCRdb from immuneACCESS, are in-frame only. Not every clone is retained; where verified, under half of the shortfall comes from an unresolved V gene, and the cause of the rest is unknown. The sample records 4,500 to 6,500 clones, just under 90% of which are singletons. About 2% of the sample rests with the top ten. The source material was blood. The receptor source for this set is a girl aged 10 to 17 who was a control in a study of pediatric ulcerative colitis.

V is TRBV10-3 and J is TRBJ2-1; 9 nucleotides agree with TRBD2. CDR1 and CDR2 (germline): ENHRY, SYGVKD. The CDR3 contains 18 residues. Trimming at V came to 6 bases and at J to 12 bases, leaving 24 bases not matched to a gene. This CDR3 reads CAIRDSGSLTYNEDGQFF. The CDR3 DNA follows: TGTGCCATCAGAGATAGCGGGAGTCTTACCTACAATGAGGACGGGCAGTTCTTC.

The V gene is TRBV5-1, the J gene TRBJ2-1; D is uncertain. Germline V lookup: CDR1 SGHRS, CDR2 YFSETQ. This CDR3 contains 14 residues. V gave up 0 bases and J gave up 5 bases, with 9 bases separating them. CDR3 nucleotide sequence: TGCGCCAGCAGCTTGGATCTGGGGAACAATGAGCAGTTCTTC. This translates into CASSLDLGNNEQFF. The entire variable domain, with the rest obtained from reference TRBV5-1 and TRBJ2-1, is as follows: KAGVTQTPRYLIKTRGQQVTLSCSPISGHRSVSWYQQTPGQGLQFLFEYFSETQRNKGNFPGRFSGRQFSNSRSEMNVSTLELGDSALYLCASSLDLGNNEQFFGPGTRLTVL.

The CDR3: CASSFSPNNEQFF. The CDR3 coding sequence is TGTGCCAGCAGCTTTTCACCGAACAATGAGCAGTTCTTC. The V and J genes are TRBV7-3 and TRBJ2-1; unclear D gene. V was shortened by 3 bases and J by 5 bases, with 8 bases between the two germline ends. Germline CDR1 SGHTA, CDR2 FQGTGA. CDR3 length equals 13 residues.

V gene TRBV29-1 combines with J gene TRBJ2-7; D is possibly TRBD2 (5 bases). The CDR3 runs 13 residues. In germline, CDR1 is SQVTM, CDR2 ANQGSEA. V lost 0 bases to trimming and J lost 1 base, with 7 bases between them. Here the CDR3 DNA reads TGCAGCGTTGAAGACGGGGTTTCCTACGAGCAGTACTTC. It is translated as CSVEDGVSYEQYF.

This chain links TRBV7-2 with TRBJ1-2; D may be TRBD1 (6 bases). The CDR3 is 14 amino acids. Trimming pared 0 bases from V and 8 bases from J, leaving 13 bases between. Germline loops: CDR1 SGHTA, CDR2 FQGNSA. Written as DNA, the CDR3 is TGTGCCAGCAGCTTAGCGAGTCAACAGGGCGGCTACACCTTC. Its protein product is CASSLASQQGGYTF.

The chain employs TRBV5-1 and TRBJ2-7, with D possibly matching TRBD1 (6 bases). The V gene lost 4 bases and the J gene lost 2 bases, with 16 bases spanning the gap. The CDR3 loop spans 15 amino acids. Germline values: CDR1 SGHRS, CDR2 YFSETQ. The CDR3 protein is CASSMGAANTYEQYF. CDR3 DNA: TGCGCCAGCAGCATGGGGGCGGCCAACACCTACGAGCAGTACTTC.

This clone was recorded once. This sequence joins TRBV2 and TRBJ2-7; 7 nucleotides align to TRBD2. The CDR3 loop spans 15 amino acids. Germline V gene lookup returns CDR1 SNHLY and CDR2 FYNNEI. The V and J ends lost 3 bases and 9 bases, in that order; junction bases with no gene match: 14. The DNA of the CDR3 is TGTGCCAGCAGTGACTCTGACGGGAGGCGTGCGGGGCAGTACTTC. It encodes CASSDSDGRRAGQYF.

This CDR3 reads CASSMSFSGNTIYF. The DNA for the CDR3 is TGTGCCAGTAGTATGAGCTTCTCTGGAAACACCATATATTTT. The chain carries TRBV19 and TRBJ1-3; D is ambiguous. The CDR3 length is 14 residues. Deletions cut 3 bases from V and 0 bases from J, with 6 bases between. From germline, CDR1 is LNHDA and CDR2 SQIVND (reference sequence). The full variable domain, completed using reference TRBV19 and TRBJ1-3, is DGGITQSPKYLFRKEGQNVTLSCEQNLNHDAMYWYRQDPGQGLRLIYYSQIVNDFQKGDIAEGYSVSREKKESFPLTVTSAQKNPTAFYLCASSMSFSGNTIYFGEGSWLTVV.

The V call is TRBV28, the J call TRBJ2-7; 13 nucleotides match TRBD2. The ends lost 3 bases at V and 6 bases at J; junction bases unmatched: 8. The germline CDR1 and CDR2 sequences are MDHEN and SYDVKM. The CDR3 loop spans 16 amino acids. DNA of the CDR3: TGTGCCAGCAGTTTTAGTGGGACTAGCGGGATTCGCGAGCAGTACTTC. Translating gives CASSFSGTSGIREQYF. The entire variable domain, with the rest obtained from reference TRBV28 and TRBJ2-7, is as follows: DVKVTQSSRYLVKRTGEKVFLECVQDMDHENMFWYRQDPGLGLRLIYFSYDVKMKEKGDIPEGYSVSREKKERFSLILESASTNQTSMYLCASSFSGTSGIREQYFGPGTRLTVT.

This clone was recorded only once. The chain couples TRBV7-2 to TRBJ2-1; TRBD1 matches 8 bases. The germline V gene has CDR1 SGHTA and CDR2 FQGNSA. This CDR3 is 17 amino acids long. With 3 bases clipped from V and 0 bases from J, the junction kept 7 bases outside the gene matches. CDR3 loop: CASSFSTGAPSYNEQFF. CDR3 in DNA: TGTGCCAGCAGCTTCTCGACAGGGGCCCCCTCCTACAATGAGCAGTTCTTC. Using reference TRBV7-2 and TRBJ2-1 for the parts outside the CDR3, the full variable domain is GAGVSQSPSNKVTEKGKDVELRCDPISGHTALYWYRQSLGQGLEFLIYFQGNSAPDKSGLPSDRFSAERTGGSVSTLTIQRTQQEDSAVYLCASSFSTGAPSYNEQFFGPGTRLTVL.

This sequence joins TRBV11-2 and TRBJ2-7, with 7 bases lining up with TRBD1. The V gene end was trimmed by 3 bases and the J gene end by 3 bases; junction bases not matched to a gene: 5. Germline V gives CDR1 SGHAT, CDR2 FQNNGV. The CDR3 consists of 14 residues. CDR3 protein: CASSFARDSYEQYF. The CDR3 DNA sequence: TGTGCCAGCAGCTTTGCCCGGGACAGCTACGAGCAGTACTTC. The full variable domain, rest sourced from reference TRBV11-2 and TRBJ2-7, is EAGVAQSPRYKIIEKRQSVAFWCNPISGHATLYWYQQILGQGPKLLIQFQNNGVVDDSQLPKDRFSAERLKGVDSTLKIQPAKLEDSAVYLCASSFARDSYEQYFGPGTRLTVT.

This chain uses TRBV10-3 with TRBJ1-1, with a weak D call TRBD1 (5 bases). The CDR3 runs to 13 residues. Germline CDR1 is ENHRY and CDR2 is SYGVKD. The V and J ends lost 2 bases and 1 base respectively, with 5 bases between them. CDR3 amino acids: CAISEGGNTEAFF. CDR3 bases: TGTGCCATCAGTGAGGGGGGGAACACTGAAGCTTTCTTT.

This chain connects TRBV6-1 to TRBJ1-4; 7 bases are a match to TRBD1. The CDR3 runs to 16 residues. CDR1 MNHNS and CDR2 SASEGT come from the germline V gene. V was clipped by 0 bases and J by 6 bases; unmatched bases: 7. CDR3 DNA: TGTGCCAGCAGTGAAGCTGGTGGCAGGGGGGATGAAAAACTGTTTTTT. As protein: CASSEAGGRGDEKLFF.

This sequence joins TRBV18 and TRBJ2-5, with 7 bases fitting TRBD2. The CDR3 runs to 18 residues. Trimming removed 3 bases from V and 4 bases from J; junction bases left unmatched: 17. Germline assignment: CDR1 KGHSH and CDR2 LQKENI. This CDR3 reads CASSPGGGAGNFGETQYF. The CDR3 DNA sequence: TGTGCCAGCTCACCCGGGGGAGGAGCGGGGAACTTCGGAGAGACCCAGTACTTC.

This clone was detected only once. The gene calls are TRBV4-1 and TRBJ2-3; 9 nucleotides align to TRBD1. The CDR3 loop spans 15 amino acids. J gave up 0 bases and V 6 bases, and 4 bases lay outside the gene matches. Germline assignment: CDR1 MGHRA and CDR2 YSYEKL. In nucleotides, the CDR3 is TGCGCCAGCAGTGACAGGGGGATGAGCACAGATACGCAGTATTTT. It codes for CASSDRGMSTDTQYF.

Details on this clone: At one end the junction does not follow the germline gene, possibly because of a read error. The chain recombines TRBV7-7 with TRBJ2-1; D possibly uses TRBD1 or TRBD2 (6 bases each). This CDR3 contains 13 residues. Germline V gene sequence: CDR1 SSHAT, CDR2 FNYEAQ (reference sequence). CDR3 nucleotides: TGTGCTAGCAGCTTAGGGGGGCAAGGTGAGCAGTTCTTC. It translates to CASSLGGQGEQFF.

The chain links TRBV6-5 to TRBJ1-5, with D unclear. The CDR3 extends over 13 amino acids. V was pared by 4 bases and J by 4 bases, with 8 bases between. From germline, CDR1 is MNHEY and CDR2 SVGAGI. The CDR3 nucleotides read TGTGCCAGCAGTTTCATTGCGAATCAGCCCCAGCATTTT. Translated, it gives CASSFIANQPQHF.

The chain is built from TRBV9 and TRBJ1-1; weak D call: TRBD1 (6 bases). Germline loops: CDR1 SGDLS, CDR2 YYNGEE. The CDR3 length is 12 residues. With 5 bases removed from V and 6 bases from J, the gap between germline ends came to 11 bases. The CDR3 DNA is TGTGCCAGCAGGGGGGCCGCCGCTGAAGCTTTCTTT. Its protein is CASRGAAAEAFF.

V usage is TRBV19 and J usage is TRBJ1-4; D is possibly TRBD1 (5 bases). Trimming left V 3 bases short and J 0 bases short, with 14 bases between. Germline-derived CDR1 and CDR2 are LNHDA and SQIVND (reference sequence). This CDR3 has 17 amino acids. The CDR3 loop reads CASSIGTTKTTNEKLFF. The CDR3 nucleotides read TGTGCCAGTAGTATCGGGACCACCAAGACAACTAATGAAAAACTGTTTTTT.

The CDR3 spells CASSLWTGGDYGYTF. The CDR3 DNA sequence: TGTGCCAGCAGTCTGTGGACAGGGGGTGACTATGGCTACACCTTC. V usage is TRBV28 and J usage is TRBJ1-2, with TRBD1 matching over 10 bases. The trim removed 5 bases at V and 3 bases at J, leaving 6 bases unmatched. The germline CDR1 and CDR2 sequences are MDHEN and SYDVKM. CDR3 length equals 15 residues.

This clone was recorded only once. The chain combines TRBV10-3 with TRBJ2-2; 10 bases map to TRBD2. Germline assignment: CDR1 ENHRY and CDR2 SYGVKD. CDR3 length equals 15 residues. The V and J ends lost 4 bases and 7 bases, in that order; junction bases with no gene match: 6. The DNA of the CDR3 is TGTGCCATCAGTGTCCTAGCGGGAGTCGGCGGGGAGCTGTTTTTT. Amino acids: CAISVLAGVGGELFF.

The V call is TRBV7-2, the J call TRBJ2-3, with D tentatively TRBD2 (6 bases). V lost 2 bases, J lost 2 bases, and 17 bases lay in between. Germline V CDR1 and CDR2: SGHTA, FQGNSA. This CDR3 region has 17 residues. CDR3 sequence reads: CASSLRVAGILTDTQYF. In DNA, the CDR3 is TGTGCCAGCAGCTTAAGAGTTGCGGGGATCCTCACAGATACGCAGTATTTT.

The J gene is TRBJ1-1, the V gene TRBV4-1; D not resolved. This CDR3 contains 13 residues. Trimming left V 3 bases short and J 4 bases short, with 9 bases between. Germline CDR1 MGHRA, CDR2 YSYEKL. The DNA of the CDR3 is TGCGCCAGCAGCCAGGGGTGGGCCACTGAAGCTTTCTTT. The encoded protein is CASSQGWATEAFF.

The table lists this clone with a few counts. The CDR3 here is CASSLGTLNTEAFF. The CDR3 nucleotides are TGTGCCAGCAGCTTGGGGACACTGAACACTGAAGCTTTCTTT. J is TRBJ1-1 and V is TRBV7-6, with D possibly matching TRBD1 (6 bases). This CDR3 has 14 amino acids. Trimming cost V 3 bases and J 0 bases, with 8 bases left between them. Germline values: CDR1 SGHVS, CDR2 FNYEAQ.

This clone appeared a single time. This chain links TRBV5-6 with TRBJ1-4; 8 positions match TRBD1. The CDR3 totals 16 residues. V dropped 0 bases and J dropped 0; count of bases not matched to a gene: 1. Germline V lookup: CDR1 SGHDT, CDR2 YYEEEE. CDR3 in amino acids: CASSLDRGATNEKLFF. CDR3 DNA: TGTGCCAGCAGCTTGGACAGGGGGGCAACTAATGAAAAACTGTTTTTT.